These 14 T cell receptor beta chains came from one sample sequenced in a study of PD-1 blockade in classical Hodgkin lymphoma. Method: immunoSEQ multiplex PCR; TCRdb's copy keeps in-frame clones and lacks some. The sample comprises around 25,000 clones, around 83% of which are singletons, and 2.4% rests with the top ten. The sample's time point: cycle 4 day 1 (C4D1), after six to seven weeks of nivolumab. In every patient, relapse followed autologous stem cell transplantation, while exposure to brentuximab vedotin differed. With magnetic negative selection, CD4+ T cells were purified from PBMCs that had been thawed. This material consisted of CD4+ T cells from blood, taken before the fourth cycle of nivolumab. The receptors were sampled from a human donor with classical Hodgkin lymphoma.

The rearrangement joins TRBV28 to TRBJ2-7, with 7 bases aligning to TRBD2. CDR3 length: 15 residues. Germline V gene sequence: CDR1 MDHEN, CDR2 SYDVKM. V dropped 2 bases and J dropped 4; count of bases not matched to a gene: 8. This CDR3 reads CASSLAAGARYEQYF. The CDR3 bases are TGTGCCAGCAGTTTAGCCGCGGGAGCCCGGTACGAGCAGTACTTC.

A single count supports this clone. The chain recombines TRBV6-1 with TRBJ2-2; 8 positions agree with TRBD1. This CDR3 has 15 residues. The germline gives CDR1 MNHNS, CDR2 SASEGT. The J segment lost 5 bases and the V segment lost 3 bases, leaving 5 bases of the junction unmatched. Here the CDR3 reads CASSEQGAWTGELFF. The DNA for the CDR3 is TGTGCCAGCAGTGAGCAGGGGGCCTGGACCGGGGAGCTGTTTTTT.

V usage is TRBV6-5 and J usage is TRBJ1-3, with D unclear. Trimming removed 6 bases from V and 0 bases from J, with 3 bases in between. Germline V CDR1 and CDR2: MNHEY, SVGAGI. The CDR3 is 12 amino acids. CDR3 sequence (DNA): TGTGCCAGCAGCATCTCTGGAAACACCATATATTTT. As protein: CASSISGNTIYF.

V usage is TRBV30 and J usage is TRBJ2-3, with unresolved D. Germline lookup yields CDR1 GTSNPN and CDR2 SVGIG (reference sequence). The CDR3 sequence is 12 residues long. V lost 2 bases and J 2 bases, leaving 5 bases between the germline ends. CDR3 coding DNA: TGTGCCTGGAGTCCCATCACAGATACGCAGTATTTT. Protein: CAWSPITDTQYF.

This clone was detected only once. This chain connects TRBV18 to TRBJ1-4; D perhaps matches TRBD1 (6 bases). There are 14 residues in the CDR3. V lost 2 bases and J 7 bases, leaving 11 bases between the germline ends. Germline CDR1 and CDR2: KGHSH and LQKENI. CDR3 protein: CASSPGGQGEKLFF. As DNA, the CDR3 is TGTGCCAGCTCACCAGGGGGCCAGGGTGAAAAACTGTTTTTT.

The chain recombines TRBV2 with TRBJ1-1; D ambiguous. The CDR3 length is 11 residues. The ends were cut back, 7 bases at V and 3 bases at J, with 6 bases in the middle. Germline V lookup: CDR1 SNHLY, CDR2 FYNNEI. As DNA, the CDR3 is TGTGCCAGCAAATGGGACACTGAAGCTTTCTTT. It yields the protein CASKWDTEAFF.

V gene TRBV11-2 combines with J gene TRBJ2-7, with 10 nucleotides matching TRBD2. This CDR3 has 14 amino acids. The germline V gene encodes CDR1 SGHAT and CDR2 FQNNGV. The V gene end was trimmed by 9 bases and the J gene end by 1 base; junction bases not matched to a gene: 6. The CDR3 DNA is TGTGCCAGTAATACGGGACTAGCGTCCTACGAGCAGTACTTC. Its translation: CASNTGLASYEQYF.

The V call is TRBV11-2, the J call TRBJ2-7; D unresolved. The CDR3 has 12 residues. The V gene's germline CDR1 is SGHAT and CDR2 FQNNGV. V was pared by 4 bases and J by 7 bases, with 11 bases between. CDR3 bases: TGTGCCAGCAGCTACCGTTACGGGGAGCAGTACTTC. Translating gives CASSYRYGEQYF. The whole variable domain, filled in from reference TRBV11-2 and TRBJ2-7, reads EAGVAQSPRYKIIEKRQSVAFWCNPISGHATLYWYQQILGQGPKLLIQFQNNGVVDDSQLPKDRFSAERLKGVDSTLKIQPAKLEDSAVYLCASSYRYGEQYFGPGTRLTVT.

V and J are TRBV7-2 and TRBJ1-1, with D perhaps matching TRBD1 (6 bases). Germline values: CDR1 SGHTA, CDR2 FQGNSA. The CDR3 runs 15 residues. Trimming took off 3 bases at V and 1 base at J, with 12 bases between the two ends. The CDR3 DNA is TGTGCCAGCAGCTTTAAGACAGGCCAGAACACTGAAGCTTTCTTT. Translation gives CASSFKTGQNTEAFF.

The sample holds one count of this clone. An end of the junction differs from the germline gene, which may be a read error. CDR3 coding DNA: TGTGCTAGCAGCTTAGCTTCGACAGCGAACACCGGGGAGCTGTTTTTT. Translating it yields CASSLASTANTGELFF. The chain uses TRBV7-7 and TRBJ2-2; D is perhaps TRBD1 (5 bases). Germline assignment: CDR1 SSHAT and CDR2 FNYEAQ (reference sequence). The CDR3 has 16 residues.

Concerning this clone itself: Relative to the germline gene, one junction end is altered; a read error may explain this. The chain uses TRBV28 and TRBJ1-5, with unresolved D. Germline V gene sequence: CDR1 MDHEN, CDR2 SYDVKM. The CDR3 runs to 13 residues. As DNA, the CDR3 is TGTGCCAGCGGTTTGGTGGGCAATCAGCCCCAGCATTTT. The encoded protein is CASGLVGNQPQHF.

The CDR3 here is CATPRGGIRGGYTF. CDR3 in DNA: TGTGCCACCCCTCGAGGGGGCATTAGGGGTGGCTACACCTTC. This sequence joins TRBV7-2 and TRBJ1-2; TRBD1 agrees at 7 bases. V gave up 10 bases and J gave up 7 bases; unmatched junction bases: 15. CDR1 SGHTA and CDR2 FQGNSA come from the germline V gene. The CDR3 has 14 amino acids.

The J gene is TRBJ2-5, the V gene TRBV5-1, with D maybe TRBD2 (5 bases). The ends were cut back, 2 bases at V and 5 bases at J, with 13 bases in the middle. Germline loops: CDR1 SGHRS, CDR2 YFSETQ. There are 14 residues in the CDR3. CDR3 in DNA: TGCGCCAGCAGCTTCCCGGGTGGCGGGGAGACCCAGTACTTC. The encoded protein is CASSFPGGGETQYF.

The CDR3: CASRPRAADEQFF. The CDR3 DNA reads TGTGCCAGCAGACCGCGGGCTGCCGATGAGCAGTTCTTC. The rearrangement links TRBV6-1 to TRBJ2-1, with D tentatively TRBD2 (5 bases). V shed 6 bases and J shed 8 bases, with 14 bases lying between them. CDR1 is MNHNS, CDR2 SASEGT, per germline. CDR3 length: 13 amino acids.